This T cell receptor beta chain stems from a study of blood T cell repertoires in COVID-19. The method was immunoSEQ multiplex PCR; TCRdb's version includes in-frame clones alone and lacks a portion of them. Of tens of thousands of clones in the sample, around 80% were seen once. Sequencing was performed on peripheral blood. This TCR derives from a human donor in a cohort sampled during active COVID-19.

The DNA of the CDR3 is TGTGCCAGCAGCGGGAGGGACGAGCAGTACTTC. Residues: CASSGRDEQYF. The rearrangement links TRBV16 to TRBJ2-7; 7 bases match TRBD2. V lost 5 bases to trimming and J lost 5 bases; unmatched junction nucleotides: 0. From germline, CDR1 is KGHSY and CDR2 FQNENV. The CDR3 sequence is 11 residues long.